This T cell receptor beta chain was observed in a study of PD-1 blockade in classical Hodgkin lymphoma. Profiling relied on immunoSEQ multiplex PCR, and the TCRdb table lists in-frame clones only, not all of them. Found here are about 33,000 clones, less than 75% of them singletons; the top ten hold under 4.5%. The CDR3 covers 16 residues. V dropped 0 bases and J dropped 2 bases, with 8 bases sitting between them. From germline, CDR1 is SEHNR and CDR2 FQNEAQ (reference sequence). Sample time point: cycle 4 day 1 (C4D1), after 6 weeks of nivolumab. Each patient's relapse followed autologous stem cell transplantation, and brentuximab vedotin exposure varied. The study recorded best responses of complete response, partial response or progressive disease.

This clonotype was sampled from a human donor with classical Hodgkin lymphoma. This sequence joins TRBV7-9 and TRBJ1-6, with D perhaps TRBD1 (5 bases). Specimen: peripheral blood mononuclear cells (PBMCs), collected before the fourth cycle of nivolumab. The CDR3 bases are TGTGCCAGCAGCTTAGCAGGGGTCACCTATAATTCACCCCTCCACTTT. Translating it yields CASSLAGVTYNSPLHF. The whole variable domain, remainder taken from reference TRBV7-9 and TRBJ1-6, is DTGVSQNPRHKITKRGQNVTFRCDPISEHNRLYWYRQTLGQGPEFLTYFQNEAQLEKSRLLSDRFSAERPKGSFSTLEIQRTEQGDSAMYLCASSLAGVTYNSPLHFGNGTRLTVT.